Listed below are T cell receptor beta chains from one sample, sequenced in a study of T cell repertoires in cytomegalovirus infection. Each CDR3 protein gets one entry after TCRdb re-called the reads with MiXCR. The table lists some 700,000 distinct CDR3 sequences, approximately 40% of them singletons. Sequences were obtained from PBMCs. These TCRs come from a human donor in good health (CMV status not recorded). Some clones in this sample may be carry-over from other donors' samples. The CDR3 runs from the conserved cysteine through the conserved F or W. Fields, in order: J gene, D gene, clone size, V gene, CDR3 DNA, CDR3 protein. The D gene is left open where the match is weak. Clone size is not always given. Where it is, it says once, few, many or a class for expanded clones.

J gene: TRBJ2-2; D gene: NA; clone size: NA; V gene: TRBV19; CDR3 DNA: TGTGCCAGTAGTAATCCCCCCCGCAGCACCGGGGAGCTGTTTTTT; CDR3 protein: CASSNPPRSTGELFF
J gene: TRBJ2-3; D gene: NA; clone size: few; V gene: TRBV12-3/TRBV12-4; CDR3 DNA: TGTGCCAGCAGTTTATCGGGAGTCCCAGATACGCAGTATTTT; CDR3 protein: CASSLSGVPDTQYF
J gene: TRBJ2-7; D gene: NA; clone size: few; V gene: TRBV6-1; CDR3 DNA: TGTGCCAGCAGTGAAGCTCTCCGCGGGGTGGGGAGCTCCTACGAGCAGTACTTC; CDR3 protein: CASSEALRGVGSSYEQYF
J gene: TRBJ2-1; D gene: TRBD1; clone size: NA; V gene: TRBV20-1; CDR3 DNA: TGCAGTGCTAGTTCAGGACAGGGGGCTCGCGATGAGCAGTTCTTC; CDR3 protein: CSASSGQGARDEQFF
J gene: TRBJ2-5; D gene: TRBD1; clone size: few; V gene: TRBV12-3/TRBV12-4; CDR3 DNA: TGTGCCAGCAGTGACGTGTCAGGGGGAGAGACCCAGTACTTC; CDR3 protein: CASSDVSGGETQYF
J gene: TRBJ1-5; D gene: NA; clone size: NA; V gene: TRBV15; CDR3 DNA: TGTGCCACCAGCAGAGAACGTGCAGAATATAGCAATCAGCCCCAGCATTTT; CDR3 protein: CATSRERAEYSNQPQHF
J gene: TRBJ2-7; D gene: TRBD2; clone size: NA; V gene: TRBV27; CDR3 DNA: TGTGCCACCTGGCGGGAGGGCAGCTCCTACGAGCAGTACTTC; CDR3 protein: CATWREGSSYEQYF
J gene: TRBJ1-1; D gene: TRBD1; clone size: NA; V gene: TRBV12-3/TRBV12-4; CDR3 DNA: TGTGCCAGCAGTCCGACCGGACAGGCGCCTACTGAAGCTTTCTTT; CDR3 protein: CASSPTGQAPTEAFF
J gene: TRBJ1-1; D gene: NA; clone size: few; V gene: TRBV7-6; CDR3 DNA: TGTGCCAGCAGCCCTAGGTTTATGAACACTGAAGCTTTCTTT; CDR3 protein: CASSPRFMNTEAFF
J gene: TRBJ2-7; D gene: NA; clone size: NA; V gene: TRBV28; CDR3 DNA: TGTGCCAGCAGTTTATTTAGGGGGACAAGTACCTACGAGCAGTACTTC; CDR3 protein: CASSLFRGTSTYEQYF
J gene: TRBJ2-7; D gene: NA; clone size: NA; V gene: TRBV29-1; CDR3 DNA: TGCAGCGTTCGTGACCCGATCACCTACGAGCAGTACTTC; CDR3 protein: CSVRDPITYEQYF
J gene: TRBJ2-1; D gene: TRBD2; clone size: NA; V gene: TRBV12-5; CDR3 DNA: TGTGCTAGTGGTTTTAGCGGGGGGAATATCTACAATGAGCAGTTCTTC; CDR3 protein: CASGFSGGNIYNEQFF
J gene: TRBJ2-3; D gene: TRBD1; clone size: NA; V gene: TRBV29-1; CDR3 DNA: TGCAGCGTCCCGGGGACAGGGCGAGATACGCAGTATTTT; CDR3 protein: CSVPGTGRDTQYF
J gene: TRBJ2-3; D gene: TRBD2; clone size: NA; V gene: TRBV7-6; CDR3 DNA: TGTGCCAGCCGCTTGACTAGCGGGGGGGTCCCGAGCACAGATACGCAGTATTTT; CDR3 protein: CASRLTSGGVPSTDTQYF
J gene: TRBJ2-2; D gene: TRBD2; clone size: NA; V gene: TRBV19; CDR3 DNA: TGTGCCAGTAGTACGAGGACTAGCGGGAGGTTGGCGAACACCGGGGAGCTGTTTTTT; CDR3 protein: CASSTRTSGRLANTGELFF
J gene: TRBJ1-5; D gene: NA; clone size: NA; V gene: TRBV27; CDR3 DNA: TGTGCCAGCAGCCGGGACTCCGATCAGCCCCAGCATTTT; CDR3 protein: CASSRDSDQPQHF
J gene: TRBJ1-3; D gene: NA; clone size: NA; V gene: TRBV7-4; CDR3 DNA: TGTGCCAGCAGGTATCGGTTGTACGACTTTGGAAACACCATATATTTT; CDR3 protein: CASRYRLYDFGNTIYF
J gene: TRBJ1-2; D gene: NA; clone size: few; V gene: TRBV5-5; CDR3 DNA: TGTGCCAGCAGCTTGGTCGATGGGGTAAACTATGGCTACACCTTC; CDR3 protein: CASSLVDGVNYGYTF
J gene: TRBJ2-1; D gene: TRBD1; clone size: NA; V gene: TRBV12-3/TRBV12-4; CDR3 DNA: TGTGCCAGCAGATCGGACAGGGGGCAGTTCTTC; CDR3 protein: CASRSDRGQFF
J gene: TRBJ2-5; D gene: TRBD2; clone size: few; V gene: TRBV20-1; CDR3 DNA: TGCAGTGCTAGAGCGCCGGCGGGAGTTGCCCAGGCCTCCCAAGAGACCCAGTACTTC; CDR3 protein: CSARAPAGVAQASQETQYF
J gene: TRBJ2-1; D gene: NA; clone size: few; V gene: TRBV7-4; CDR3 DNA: TGTGCCAGCATAGAGGGTTCGGGCAATGAGCAGTTCTTC; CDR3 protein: CASIEGSGNEQFF
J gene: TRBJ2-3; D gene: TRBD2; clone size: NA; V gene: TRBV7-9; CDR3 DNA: TGTGCCTGCGAGCGGGGGCCGACAGATACGCAGTATTTT; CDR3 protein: CACERGPTDTQYF
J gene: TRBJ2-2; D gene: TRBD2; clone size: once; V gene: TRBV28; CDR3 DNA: TGTGACAGCAGTTACCCGGGAGGGAACACCGGGGAGCTGTTTTTT; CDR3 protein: CDSSYPGGNTGELFF
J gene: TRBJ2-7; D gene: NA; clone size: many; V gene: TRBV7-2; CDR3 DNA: TGTGCCAGCAGCTTAGAACAGGGCTACGAGCAGTACTTC; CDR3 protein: CASSLEQGYEQYF